Shown below are 8 T cell receptor beta chains from a single sample sequenced in a study of identical twins. One entry per CDR3 protein results from TCRdb running MiXCR on the 5' RACE reads. The sample contains hundreds of thousands of distinct CDR3 sequences, over 5% of which appear only once. The source material was naive T cells sorted from blood. The receptors were gathered from a man aged 18 to 30 in good health.

The rearrangement joins TRBV28 to TRBJ1-2; 8 bases map to TRBD1. The J segment lost 6 bases and the V segment lost 10 bases, leaving 7 bases of the junction unmatched. Germline loops: CDR1 MDHEN, CDR2 SYDVKM. This CDR3 has 12 amino acids. The chain's CDR3 is CAIPQGGHGYTF. CDR3 bases: TGTGCCATCCCACAGGGGGGCCATGGCTACACCTTC.

This clonotype showed up many times. The chain carries TRBV27 and TRBJ2-2; a weak D match, TRBD2 (6 bases). The CDR3 totals 14 residues. Germline lookup yields CDR1 MNHEY and CDR2 SMNVEV (reference sequence). The germline V and J ends were trimmed by 7 bases and 6 bases, with 15 bases remaining between them. Written as DNA, the CDR3 is TGTGCCAGCAACCACCGACTAGTTCCCGGGGAGCTGTTTTTT. It is translated as CASNHRLVPGELFF.

This clonotype was observed a handful of times. The chain links TRBV20-1 to TRBJ2-5; D tentatively reads TRBD1 or TRBD2 (6 bases each). The V end was cut by 5 bases, the J end by 5 bases, with 15 bases between. The germline V gene has CDR1 DFQATT and CDR2 SNEGSKA (reference sequence). CDR3 length: 13 amino acids. DNA for the CDR3: TGCAGTGCTCCCCGGGGGCAGGTCGAGACCCAGTACTTC. Protein product: CSAPRGQVETQYF.

This clonotype was recorded at least ten times. The chain joins TRBV10-2 to TRBJ2-7, with D unclear. The CDR3 covers 13 residues. The V end lost 3 bases, the J end lost 4 bases, and 10 bases lay between the germline ends. Germline V gene lookup returns CDR1 WSHSY and CDR2 SAAADI. The CDR3 region is CASSDGYPYEQYV. As DNA, the CDR3 is TGCGCCAGCAGTGATGGCTACCCATACGAGCAGTACGTC.

This clonotype was counted a few times. The chain recombines TRBV30 with TRBJ2-1; D is perhaps TRBD1 (5 bases). This CDR3 contains 15 residues. Trimming pared 3 bases from V and 1 base from J, leaving 13 bases between. Germline loops: CDR1 GTSNPN, CDR2 SVGIG (reference sequence). The CDR3: CAWSVGARSYNEQFF. The CDR3 region has the DNA TGTGCCTGGAGCGTAGGGGCGAGGTCCTACAATGAGCAGTTCTTC.

There are many counts of this clonotype. V and J are TRBV7-9 and TRBJ2-1; D possibly matches TRBD1 or TRBD2 (5 bases each). Germline CDR1 reads SEHNR; CDR2 reads FQNEAQ (reference sequence). Trimming cost V 5 bases and J 9 bases, with 8 bases left between them. The CDR3 runs 11 residues. The CDR3 loop is CASSIGGEQFF. Written as DNA, the CDR3 is TGTGCCAGCAGCATTGGGGGTGAGCAGTTCTTC.

This clonotype was recorded many times. The chain uses TRBV20-1 and TRBJ1-1, with D tentatively TRBD1 (6 bases). The CDR3 runs 15 residues. V was pared by 5 bases and J by 0 bases, with 16 bases between. Germline CDR1 is DFQATT and CDR2 is SNEGSKA (reference sequence). The CDR3 DNA reads as TGCAGTGCTGGACAGCCAGGTTGGGTGAACACTGAAGCTTTCTTT. This encodes CSAGQPGWVNTEAFF.

The gene calls are TRBV5-1 and TRBJ2-1, with unresolved D. Germline V gene data show CDR1 as SGHRS and CDR2 as YFSETQ. CDR3 length equals 16 residues. V was trimmed by 0 bases and J by 3 bases, leaving 13 bases between them. This CDR3 is CASSLAPSENYNEQFF. CDR3 bases: TGCGCCAGCAGCTTGGCCCCCAGCGAGAACTACAATGAGCAGTTCTTC. The variable domain in full, completed from reference TRBV5-1 and TRBJ2-1, reads KAGVTQTPRYLIKTRGQQVTLSCSPISGHRSVSWYQQTPGQGLQFLFEYFSETQRNKGNFPGRFSGRQFSNSRSEMNVSTLELGDSALYLCASSLAPSENYNEQFFGPGTRLTVL.